This is a list of T cell receptor beta chains from one sample in a study of early T cells in non-severe SARS-CoV-2 infection. TCRdb re-analysed the 5' RACE reads in MiXCR, keeping a single row per CDR3 protein. The sample consists of tens of thousands of distinct CDR3 sequences, around 3% of them appearing once. Sequenced material: whole blood. The receptors were sampled from an adult who was a healthcare worker with PCR-confirmed SARS-CoV-2 infection or an uninfected control (not recorded which). Each CDR3 is given with its conserved first and last residue. Clone sizes are given selectively: once, few, many, or a class where the clone is expanded.

v_call	clone_size	j_call	cdr3_aa
TRBV12-3/TRBV12-4	medium-sized	TRBJ1-4	CASRQTRTNEKLFF
TRBV11-2	medium-sized	TRBJ1-1	CASSPDRGAEAFF
TRBV4-1	many	TRBJ2-1	CASSQRTGVPYNEQFF
TRBV29-1	many	TRBJ2-2	CSVEEGRGTGELFF
TRBV6-5	many	TRBJ2-1	CASRPRRLAGRNEQFF
TRBV19	many	TRBJ2-3	CASTGGTDTQYF
TRBV7-9	many	TRBJ1-1	CASSPPSITEAFF
TRBV24-1	many	TRBJ2-4	CATSDLGVIQYF
TRBV12-3/TRBV12-4	many	TRBJ2-3	CASSLWGSSTDTQYF
TRBV19	many	TRBJ1-4	CASSKGHDEKLFF
TRBV18	many	TRBJ2-3	CASSPPRQADTQYF
TRBV24-1	many	TRBJ2-5	CATSEPTGRRETQYF
TRBV14	many	TRBJ2-1	CASSVLNEQFF
TRBV6-6	many	TRBJ1-6	CASSYGGGQVSPLHF
TRBV7-3	few	TRBJ2-5	CASSLSSTTQETQYF
TRBV15	many	TRBJ2-3	CATSINRVGDTQYF
TRBV20-1	many	TRBJ2-2	CSARDFLGVTNTGELFF
TRBV19	many	TRBJ2-3	CASSIGLAGITDTQYF
TRBV5-4	many	TRBJ2-2	CASSLWGGTGELFF
TRBV3-2	many	TRBJ1-2	CASSHVTGASVYTF
TRBV7-9	few	TRBJ1-4	CASSLTSSGDEKLFF
TRBV19	many	TRBJ2-1	CASSIDLGSQFF
TRBV11-2	many	TRBJ2-1	CASSLRFSGRQGIYNEQFF
TRBV12-3/TRBV12-4	many	TRBJ1-2	CASSFPSRGDYGYTF
TRBV2	many	TRBJ2-1	CASSPPGTGGVNEQFF
TRBV12-3/TRBV12-4	many	TRBJ1-2	CASSKQGRANYGYTF
TRBV5-5	few	TRBJ2-6	CASSRNGLLSGANVLTF
TRBV2	many	TRBJ1-2	CASRPDRGLEDGYTF
TRBV10-3	few	TRBJ1-1	CAITIQVNTEAFF
TRBV5-1	many	TRBJ2-1	CASSLAPGVNEQFF
TRBV20-1	many	TRBJ1-2	CSAKRTNYGYTF
TRBV3-1	NA	TRBJ1-1	CASSSTGSNTEAFF
TRBV7-7	many	TRBJ2-1	CASSLAHRGDEQFF
TRBV5-4	many	TRBJ2-2	CASSLWDRQNTGELFF
TRBV19	many	TRBJ2-1	CASVGGVYYNEQFF
TRBV10-3	few	TRBJ1-3	CAIRDTGSENTIYF
TRBV6-6	NA	TRBJ2-5	CASSYTVTGGETQYF
TRBV11-3	medium-sized	TRBJ1-3	CASSTQGGAGNTIYF
TRBV3-1	many	TRBJ2-2	CASSHYRGTTGELFF
TRBV20-1	many	TRBJ2-4	CSGSYAKNIQYF
TRBV10-3	many	TRBJ1-5	CAISPQGNQPQHF
TRBV29-1	many	TRBJ2-5	CSVEDRGAGQYF
TRBV6-5	many	TRBJ2-2	CASSAGTGVGLSNTGELFF
TRBV11-2	medium-sized	TRBJ1-2	CASTRQGANYGYTF